This entry lists 21 T cell receptor beta chains sequenced from one sample in a study of OX40 agonist ivuxolimab in advanced cancers. Assay used: immunoSEQ multiplex PCR; TCRdb lists only in-frame clones, some missing. This table has tens of thousands of clones, 75% to 95% appearing once. The starting material was CD4+ or CD8+ T cells sorted from blood, obtained in a trial of the OX40 agonist ivuxolimab. The source of these receptors is an adult with an advanced solid tumor such as melanoma, head and neck, liver or kidney cancer.

The V call is TRBV5-5, the J call TRBJ1-1; 7 bases are a match to TRBD1. V shed 6 bases and J 1 base; nucleotides not matched to a gene: 3. This CDR3 spans 13 amino acids. The germline gives CDR1 SGHKS, CDR2 YYEKEE (reference sequence). CDR3 in DNA: TGTGCCAGCAACAGACAGGGGAACACTGAAGCTTTCTTT. Its translation: CASNRQGNTEAFF.

This clone has just one count. The genes are TRBV6-1 and TRBJ1-3; D uncertain. The germline V gene has CDR1 MNHNS and CDR2 SASEGT. The CDR3 runs to 14 residues. Trimming shortened V by 5 bases and J by 2 bases, and 10 bases separated the two germline ends. The CDR3 protein is CASSRRDPGNTIYF. The CDR3 DNA sequence: TGTGCCAGCAGTAGGCGTGATCCTGGAAACACCATATATTTT.

V is TRBV15 and J is TRBJ1-2; D is ambiguous. With 1 base removed from V and 4 bases from J, the gap between germline ends came to 10 bases. The CDR3 sequence is 14 residues long. Per germline, CDR1 LNHNV and CDR2 YYDKDF (reference sequence). CDR3 in amino acids: CATSRAPGTYGYTF. The CDR3 DNA reads as TGTGCCACCAGCAGAGCCCCGGGCACCTATGGCTACACCTTC.

This clone appeared a few times. The genes are TRBV28 and TRBJ1-2, with D possibly matching TRBD1 (5 bases). Germline V CDR1 and CDR2: MDHEN, SYDVKM. The V gene lost 3 bases and the J gene lost 1 base, with 18 bases spanning the gap. CDR3 length: 17 amino acids. This CDR3 reads CASSLGLGVARNYGYTF. The CDR3 region has the DNA TGTGCCAGCAGTTTGGGTCTAGGGGTAGCTCGTAACTATGGCTACACCTTC.

The rearrangement uses TRBV9 and TRBJ2-1; 8 bases agree with TRBD2. The V gene end was trimmed by 0 bases and the J gene end by 6 bases; junction bases not matched to a gene: 5. This CDR3 is built from 15 residues. Germline-derived CDR1 and CDR2 are SGDLS and YYNGEE. CDR3 in DNA: TGTGCCAGCAGCGTAGAAAGCGGGGGATCCAATGAGCAGTTCTTC. Amino acid sequence: CASSVESGGSNEQFF.

The chain couples TRBV10-1 to TRBJ2-7; 9 nucleotides line up with TRBD1. V dropped 7 bases and J dropped 3; count of bases not matched to a gene: 7. The length of the CDR3 is 14 residues. Germline V lookup: CDR1 WNHNN, CDR2 SYGVQD (reference sequence). The CDR3 bases are TGCGCCAGCATTCCCGGGACAGGGCACTACGAGCAGTACTTC. Translating it yields CASIPGTGHYEQYF.

The chain is built from TRBV28 and TRBJ2-7; D may correspond to TRBD1 or TRBD2 (5 bases each). Trimming left V 8 bases short and J 5 bases short, with 16 bases between. Germline CDR1 and CDR2: MDHEN and SYDVKM. The CDR3 is 13 residues long. CDR3: CASWGSPPHEQYF. The DNA for the CDR3 is TGTGCCAGCTGGGGGTCCCCCCCGCACGAGCAGTACTTC.

As regards this clone: Other DNA sequences within the sample encode an identical CDR3. This rearrangement joins TRBV18 to TRBJ1-1, with 8 nucleotides matching TRBD1. V shed 2 bases, J shed 5 bases, and the junction held 7 bases outside the gene matches. Germline V gives CDR1 KGHSH, CDR2 LQKENI. The CDR3 sequence is 15 residues long. The CDR3: CASSPSGQGGTEAFF. CDR3 in DNA: TGTGCCAGCTCACCATCCGGACAGGGAGGAACTGAAGCTTTCTTT. Full variable domain (outside the CDR3, taken from reference TRBV18 and TRBJ1-1): NAGVMQNPRHLVRRRGQEARLRCSPMKGHSHVYWYRQLPEEGLKFMVYLQKENIIDESGMPKERFSAEFPKEGPSILRIQQVVRGDSAAYFCASSPSGQGGTEAFFGQGTRLTVV.

The chain links TRBV10-3 to TRBJ1-2, with D possibly TRBD1 on 5 matching bases. The CDR3 is 13 residues long. Germline V CDR1 and CDR2: ENHRY, SYGVKD. V lost 6 bases and J lost 8, with 16 bases in between. CDR3 in amino acids: CAISKFGGEGYTF. The CDR3 DNA follows: TGTGCCATCAGCAAATTCGGAGGGGAAGGCTACACCTTC.

The V gene is TRBV6-1, the J gene TRBJ2-3, with D possibly being TRBD2 (6 bases). The CDR3 contains 16 residues. The V end was cut by 1 base, the J end by 1 base, with 12 bases between. Per germline, CDR1 MNHNS and CDR2 SASEGT. The CDR3 spells CASSEGLGEGTDTQYF. The CDR3 DNA is TGTGCCAGCAGTGAAGGTCTGGGGGAGGGCACAGATACGCAGTATTTT.

The rearrangement joins TRBV28 to TRBJ1-2; no reliable D call. CDR1 and CDR2 from the germline V gene are MDHEN and SYDVKM. CDR3 length equals 14 residues. V was trimmed by 3 bases and J by 1 base, leaving 9 bases between them. CDR3 residues: CASSLAGYNYGYTF. CDR3 nucleotides: TGTGCCAGCAGTTTGGCCGGTTATAACTATGGCTACACCTTC.

The rearrangement joins TRBV19 to TRBJ2-7; D unclear. CDR1 is LNHDA and CDR2 is SQIVND in the germline V gene (reference sequence). The length of the CDR3 is 13 residues. The V end was cut by 6 bases, the J end by 2 bases, with 11 bases between. Written as DNA, the CDR3 is TGTGCCAGTAGCAATGGACCCGCCTACGAGCAGTACTTC. Its translation is CASSNGPAYEQYF.

The chain joins TRBV5-4 to TRBJ1-2, with 7 nucleotides matching TRBD1. CDR1 is SGHNT and CDR2 is YYREEE in the germline V gene (reference sequence). The trim removed 3 bases at V and 2 bases at J, leaving 7 bases unmatched. This CDR3 region has 15 residues. This CDR3 is CASSSYRGPNYGYTF. CDR3 DNA: TGTGCCAGCAGCTCATACAGGGGCCCCAACTATGGCTACACCTTC.

The genes are TRBV30 and TRBJ2-7; tentative D call: TRBD2 (7 bases). The V and J ends lost 4 bases and 2 bases respectively, with 12 bases between them. The CDR3 totals 13 residues. Germline CDR1 GTSNPN, CDR2 SVGIG (reference sequence). The DNA for the CDR3 is TGTGCCTGGAAACCCGGGGGGCCCTACGAGCAGTACTTC. It specifies CAWKPGGPYEQYF.

A single count supports this clone. V and J are TRBV11-2 and TRBJ2-2; D is unclear. From germline, CDR1 is SGHAT and CDR2 FQNNGV. CDR3 size: 13 residues. V lost 2 bases and J lost 8, with 9 bases in between. CDR3 bases: TGTGCCAGCAGCTTAATCGGTATAGGGGAGCTGTTTTTT. The encoded protein is CASSLIGIGELFF.

V is TRBV19 and J is TRBJ2-7; the D gene is possibly TRBD1 (6 bases). This CDR3 is built from 14 residues. With 3 bases removed from V and 2 bases from J, the gap between germline ends came to 11 bases. CDR1 LNHDA and CDR2 SQIVND come from the germline V gene (reference sequence). CDR3 sequence: CASSMSRDTYEQYF. CDR3 nucleotide sequence: TGTGCCAGTAGTATGTCCCGGGACACCTACGAGCAGTACTTC.

V is TRBV11-3 and J is TRBJ2-7; TRBD1 aligns across 8 bases. With V trimmed by 8 bases and J by 5 bases, 8 bases remained unmatched. CDR3 length: 13 amino acids. From germline, CDR1 is SGHNT and CDR2 YENEEA. CDR3 residues: CASEARGPDEQYF. In nucleotides, the CDR3 is TGTGCCAGCGAGGCCAGGGGGCCGGACGAGCAGTACTTC.

This rearrangement joins TRBV30 to TRBJ2-3, with a possible D match to TRBD2 (7 bases). Trimming pared 3 bases from V and 2 bases from J, leaving 18 bases between. The length of the CDR3 is 16 residues. Germline CDR1 reads GTSNPN; CDR2 reads SVGIG (reference sequence). CDR3 in DNA: TGTGCCTGGAGCCTCTGGGGGGGGGCGGCCACAGATACGCAGTATTTT. Translating gives CAWSLWGGAATDTQYF.

This clone has a single count. The CDR3 region has the DNA TGCGCCAGCAGCCAAGGAGGCCTAGCGGCCGTCGAGCAGTTCTTC. It specifies CASSQGGLAAVEQFF. The rearrangement uses TRBV4-1 and TRBJ2-1; TRBD2 agrees at 7 bases. CDR3 length equals 15 residues. Trimming at V came to 1 base and at J to 10 bases, leaving 10 bases not matched to a gene. Germline V gives CDR1 MGHRA, CDR2 YSYEKL.

The rearrangement uses TRBV5-1 and TRBJ2-2; unclear D gene. Trimming shortened V by 0 bases and J by 6 bases, and 3 bases separated the two germline ends. The CDR3 totals 12 residues. Germline V gives CDR1 SGHRS, CDR2 YFSETQ. The CDR3 region is CASSLGPGELFF. The CDR3 DNA sequence: TGCGCCAGCAGCTTGGGGCCCGGGGAGCTGTTTTTT.

The chain joins TRBV5-6 to TRBJ1-5, with unresolved D. The CDR3 length is 14 residues. From germline, CDR1 is SGHDT and CDR2 YYEEEE. The V end was cut by 3 bases, the J end by 7 bases, with 14 bases between. The CDR3: CASSSTEHHQPQHF. In DNA form, the CDR3 reads TGTGCCAGCAGCTCAACTGAACACCACCAGCCCCAGCATTTT.